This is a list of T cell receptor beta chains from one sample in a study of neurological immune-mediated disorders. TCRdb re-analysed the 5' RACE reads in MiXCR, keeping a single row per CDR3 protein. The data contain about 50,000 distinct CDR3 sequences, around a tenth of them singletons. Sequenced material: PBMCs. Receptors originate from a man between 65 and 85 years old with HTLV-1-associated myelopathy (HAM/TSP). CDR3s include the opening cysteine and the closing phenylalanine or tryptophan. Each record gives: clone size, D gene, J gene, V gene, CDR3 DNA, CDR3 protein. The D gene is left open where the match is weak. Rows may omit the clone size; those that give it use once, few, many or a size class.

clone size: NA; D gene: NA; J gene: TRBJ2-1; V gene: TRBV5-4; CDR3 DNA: TGTGCCAGCAGCTTGAGCGGCTATAATGAGCAGTTCTTC; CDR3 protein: CASSLSGYNEQFF
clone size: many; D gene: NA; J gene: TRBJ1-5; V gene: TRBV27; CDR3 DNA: TGTGCCAGCAGTTCAGTCTATAGCAATCAGCCCCAGCATTTT; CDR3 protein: CASSSVYSNQPQHF
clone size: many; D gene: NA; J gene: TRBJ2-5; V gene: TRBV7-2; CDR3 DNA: TGTGCCAGCAGCTTATTGGTGGATATTCAAGAGACCCAGTACTTC; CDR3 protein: CASSLLVDIQETQYF
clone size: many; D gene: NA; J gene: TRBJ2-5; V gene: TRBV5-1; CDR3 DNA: TGCGCCAGCAGGGTCAGCCAAGAGACCCAGTACTTC; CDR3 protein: CASRVSQETQYF
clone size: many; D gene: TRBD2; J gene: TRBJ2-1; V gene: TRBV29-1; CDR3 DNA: TGCAGCGCTCCTCGAGCGGGAGGGTTTAACAATGAGCAGTTCTTC; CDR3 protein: CSAPRAGGFNNEQFF
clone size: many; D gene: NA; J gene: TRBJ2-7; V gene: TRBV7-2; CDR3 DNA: TGTGCCAGCAGTTATGCCTCCATGGGTTACGAGCAGTACTTC; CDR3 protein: CASSYASMGYEQYF
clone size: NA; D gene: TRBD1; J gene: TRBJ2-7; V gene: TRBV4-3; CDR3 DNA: TGCGCCAGCAGCCAAGCCAGGGACAGGGACGAGCAGTACTTC; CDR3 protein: CASSQARDRDEQYF
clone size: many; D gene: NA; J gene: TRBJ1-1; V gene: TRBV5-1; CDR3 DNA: TGCGCCAGCAGCTTGCCCCGACAGCCGAACACTGAAGCTTTCTTT; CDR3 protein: CASSLPRQPNTEAFF
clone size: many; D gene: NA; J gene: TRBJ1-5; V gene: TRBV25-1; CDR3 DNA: TGTGCCAGCAGTGGACTCCGGGACTTTCTTCATAGCAATCAGCCCCAGCATTTT; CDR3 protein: CASSGLRDFLHSNQPQHF
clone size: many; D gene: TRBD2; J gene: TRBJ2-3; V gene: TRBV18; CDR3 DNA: TGTGCCAGCTCACGGGTCGTGACTAGCGGGAGGGCCGGAGATACGCAGTATTTT; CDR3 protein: CASSRVVTSGRAGDTQYF